The rows below give T cell receptor beta chains drawn from one sample of a study of blood T cells in healthy people across ages. From the 5' RACE reads, TCRdb called clonotypes with MiXCR, one entry per CDR3 protein. Among roughly 700,000 distinct CDR3 sequences listed, 32% were seen once. Material: blood. Receptor source: a woman aged 80 or over in good health. Each CDR3 is given with its conserved first and last residue. The D gene is left open where the match is weak. Clone size appears in some rows only: once, few, many, or a class for an expanded clone.

>TRBJ1-5|TRBV6-1|NA|TRBD1
TGTGCCAGCCGAGAAGGGACAGGGTTTAGCAATCAGCCCCAGCATTTT
CASREGTGFSNQPQHF
>TRBJ1-2|TRBV15|many|TRBD1
TGTGCCACCAGCATCCAGGGGGCGCCCGACGGCTACACCTTC
CATSIQGAPDGYTF
>TRBJ2-4|TRBV9|NA|NA
TGTGCCAGCAGCGTAGCCCCGAACAGGTGGGACATTCAGTACTTC
CASSVAPNRWDIQYF
>TRBJ1-4|TRBV20-1|NA|TRBD1
TGCAGCGCGACAGGGGGGCCAAAACTGTTTTTT
CSATGGPKLFF
>TRBJ1-3|TRBV6-5|NA|NA
TGTGCCAGCACTCCCGATGGGACAACCGGAAACACCATATATTTT
CASTPDGTTGNTIYF
>TRBJ2-7|TRBV7-2|once|TRBD1
TGTGCCAGCAGCACGACAGGGGGGGCGTCCTACGAGCAGTACTTC
CASSTTGGASYEQYF
>TRBJ1-2|TRBV30|NA|NA
TGTGCCTGGAGATCTACTAACAGCTATAACTATGGCTACACCTTC
CAWRSTNSYNYGYTF
>TRBJ2-2|TRBV7-2|few|NA
TGTGCCAGCAGCTTATGGCGGACCGGGGAGCTGTTTTTT
CASSLWRTGELFF
>TRBJ1-4|TRBV10-2|NA|NA
TGCGCCAGCAGTGAGGTGGGGGCAACTAATGAAAAACTGTTTTTT
CASSEVGATNEKLFF
>TRBJ2-5|TRBV6-2/TRBV6-3|many|NA
TGTGCCAGCAGTTCTCTGGGACTTACCGGGACTCCTTACGAGACCCAGTACTTC
CASSSLGLTGTPYETQYF
>TRBJ1-1|TRBV28|few|NA
TGTGCCAGCACCCCCCCGGGCAGCATGAACACTGAAGCTTTCTTT
CASTPPGSMNTEAFF
>TRBJ1-4|TRBV7-9|few|NA
TGCGCCAGCAGCTCAGACTCCTCCGAAAAACTGTTTTTT
CASSSDSSEKLFF
>TRBJ2-5|TRBV7-2|NA|TRBD1
TGTGCCAGCAGCCAAGAGATCTCTACAGGGGCAGCGGAGACCCAGTACTTC
CASSQEISTGAAETQYF
>TRBJ2-3|TRBV29-1|many|TRBD2
TGCAGCGTTAGGTCTGCGCGGGGGAGCACAGATACGCAGTATTTT
CSVRSARGSTDTQYF
>TRBJ1-1|TRBV9|many|NA
TGTGCCAGCAGCGCCCGGCCGACCGGGGGCACTGAAGCTTTCTTT
CASSARPTGGTEAFF
>TRBJ2-2|TRBV7-2|NA|NA
TGTGCCAGCAGCCCAATTAGTCCCGGGGAGCTGTTTTTT
CASSPISPGELFF